Below are 27 T cell receptor beta chains sequenced from a single sample in a study of identical twins. TCRdb re-called the 5' RACE reads through MiXCR, storing one row per CDR3 protein. This table has hundreds of thousands of distinct CDR3 sequences, about 8.1% appearing once. This sample was also put to use in a study of yellow fever vaccine responses in identical twins.

The sample comprised memory (CD45RO+) T cells sorted from blood. These TCRs come from a woman aged 18-29 years in good health.

This clonotype was observed at least ten times. The chain is built from TRBV3-1 and TRBJ2-3; 12 bases align to TRBD2. Germline CDR1 is LGHDT and CDR2 is YNNKEL (reference sequence). The CDR3 has 17 residues. V lost 6 bases and J lost 0; bases outside the gene matches: 7. CDR3 DNA: TGTGCCAGCAGTCCTAGCGGGGGGGCCTATAGCACAGATACGCAGTATTTT. This codes for CASSPSGGAYSTDTQYF.

This clonotype was counted only a few times. This chain joins TRBV5-1 and TRBJ2-5; TRBD2 aligns across 13 bases. Unmatched junction bases numbered 9, after V lost 1 base and J lost 0 bases. Germline CDR1 and CDR2: SGHRS and YFSETQ. This CDR3 spans 19 amino acids. In DNA, the CDR3 is TGCGCCAGCAGCTTGACCGGGACTAGCGGGACGGGGTACCAAGAGACCCAGTACTTC. This codes for CASSLTGTSGTGYQETQYF.

The genes are TRBV7-3 and TRBJ2-5, with a weak D call TRBD1 (5 bases). Germline V gene data show CDR1 as SGHTA and CDR2 as FQGTGA. The ends were cut back, 5 bases at V and 1 base at J, with 17 bases in the middle. CDR3 size: 16 residues. DNA of the CDR3: TGTGCCAGCAGCCAATGGGGCGGCACTACCCAAGAGACCCAGTACTTC. It translates to CASSQWGGTTQETQYF.

This clonotype turned up a few times. CDR3 nucleotide sequence: TGTGCCACCAGCATTTCCGGGGTCGGCGGTGGCTACACCTTC. Translating gives CATSISGVGGGYTF. The genes are TRBV15 and TRBJ1-2; D ambiguous. Germline CDR1 and CDR2: LNHNV and YYDKDF (reference sequence). The CDR3 has 14 amino acids. V dropped 4 bases and J dropped 7 bases, with 16 bases sitting between them.

V gene TRBV5-4 combines with J gene TRBJ2-1; D unclear. V lost 2 bases, J lost 11 bases, and 8 bases lay in between. The CDR3 is made up of 11 amino acids. Germline loops: CDR1 SGHNT, CDR2 YYREEE (reference sequence). CDR3 region: CASSFGSQQFF. CDR3 sequence (DNA): TGTGCCAGCAGCTTCGGGTCTCAGCAGTTCTTC.

The chain links TRBV7-8 to TRBJ2-7, with 7 bases that match TRBD1. The CDR3 runs to 14 residues. Germline V gene lookup returns CDR1 SGHVS and CDR2 FQNEAQ. Germline trimming cut 2 bases from V and 3 bases from J; bases unmatched to any gene: 4. CDR3 in amino acids: CASSLRDSFYEQYV. DNA for the CDR3: TGTGCCAGCAGCTTACGGGACAGTTTCTACGAGCAGTACGTC.

Many counts were recorded for this clonotype. The chain recombines TRBV6-1 with TRBJ1-3; D gene uncertain. The CDR3 loop spans 12 amino acids. Per germline, CDR1 MNHNS and CDR2 SASEGT. Trimming took 7 bases from V and 6 from J, leaving 10 bases between them. The CDR3 here is CASIGRENTIYF. DNA for the CDR3: TGTGCCAGCATTGGACGGGAAAACACCATATATTTT.

This clonotype was counted only a few times. The CDR3 nucleotides are TGTGCCACCAGAATTTCCGGGGACAGGGCCGAGACCCAGTACTTC. Amino acids: CATRISGDRAETQYF. The chain couples TRBV10-3 to TRBJ2-5; TRBD1 matches at 9 bases. From germline, CDR1 is ENHRY and CDR2 SYGVKD. The CDR3 totals 15 residues. Unmatched junction bases numbered 14, after V lost 10 bases and J lost 5 bases.

This clonotype has a handful of counts. The chain employs TRBV7-8 and TRBJ1-1; TRBD1 is a possible D gene (6 bases). The V end lost 2 bases, the J end lost 2 bases, and 12 bases lay between the germline ends. This CDR3 is built from 15 residues. Germline V gene data show CDR1 as SGHVS and CDR2 as FQNEAQ. The CDR3 is CASSLYGGSNTEAFF. Written as DNA, the CDR3 is TGTGCCAGCAGCTTATACGGGGGCAGCAACACTGAAGCTTTCTTT.

This sequence joins TRBV11-2 and TRBJ2-7, with D tentatively TRBD2 (6 bases). Per germline, CDR1 SGHAT and CDR2 FQNNGV. The CDR3 is 14 residues long. V lost 1 base, J lost 7 bases, and 14 bases lay in between. The CDR3 DNA reads as TGTGCCAGCAGCTTAGGGACACTGGAGGGGGAGCAGTACTTC. Its translation: CASSLGTLEGEQYF.

As regards this clonotype: Since a much larger clone is just one base distant, this may be a read error. The chain combines TRBV12-3 or TRBV12-4 with TRBJ1-1, with D perhaps TRBD1 (6 bases). The V end was cut by 3 bases, the J end by 6 bases, with 17 bases between. The CDR3 runs 15 residues. CDR3 nucleotide sequence: TGTGCCAGCAGTTTCTCAGGACAGTGGGCAGCTGAAGCTTTCTTT. Amino acid sequence: CASSFSGQWAAEAFF.

This chain links TRBV15 with TRBJ1-2; a weak D match, TRBD1 (5 bases). V lost 5 bases and J lost 7, with 11 bases in between. Germline V gene sequence: CDR1 LNHNV, CDR2 YYDKDF (reference sequence). The CDR3 runs 12 residues. The CDR3, as DNA: TGTGCCACCAGCTCGACCAGGGTTGGCTACACCTTC. It codes for CATSSTRVGYTF.

This chain links TRBV10-3 with TRBJ2-1; tentatively, D is TRBD2 (5 bases). With 0 bases removed from V and 6 bases from J, the gap between germline ends came to 12 bases. Germline-derived CDR1 and CDR2 are ENHRY and SYGVKD. The CDR3 loop spans 15 amino acids. The CDR3 coding sequence is TGTGCCATCAGTGAGTCGACTAAAAGAGGCAATGAGCAGTTCTTC. It specifies CAISESTKRGNEQFF.

This chain links TRBV2 with TRBJ2-7, with D unresolved. The CDR3 is made up of 13 amino acids. The germline gives CDR1 SNHLY, CDR2 FYNNEI. Trimming left V 6 bases short and J 3 bases short, with 12 bases between. Here the CDR3 DNA reads TGTGCCAGCAGCGTGCTGGGTCGCTACGAGCAGTACGTC. This encodes CASSVLGRYEQYV.

This clonotype showed up many times. In DNA form, the CDR3 reads TGTGCCAGCAGTTTGATTAGCGGGGGGGCAGGGAACGAGCAGTTCTTC. Encoded protein: CASSLISGGAGNEQFF. The J gene is TRBJ2-1, the V gene TRBV12-3 or TRBV12-4; TRBD2 aligns across 11 bases. This CDR3 contains 16 residues. V dropped 3 bases and J dropped 10; count of bases not matched to a gene: 11.

Judged by abundance, this clonotype is medium-sized. CDR3 loop: CASRDRGSGNTIYF. DNA of the CDR3: TGTGCCAGCAGAGACCGTGGCTCTGGAAACACCATATATTTT. The V and J genes are TRBV6-5 and TRBJ1-3; no clear D. Germline lookup yields CDR1 MNHEY and CDR2 SVGAGI. The CDR3 extends over 14 amino acids. Trimming cost V 6 bases and J 0 bases, with 9 bases left between them.

This clonotype came up a few times. This chain joins TRBV2 and TRBJ1-1; TRBD1 matches at 9 bases. Germline assignment: CDR1 SNHLY and CDR2 FYNNEI. Unmatched junction bases numbered 13, after V lost 10 bases and J lost 1 base. This CDR3 comprises 16 residues. This chain's CDR3 is CATKYGQGLGNTEAFF. In DNA, the CDR3 is TGTGCCACTAAGTATGGACAGGGGTTGGGGAACACTGAAGCTTTCTTT.

Ten or more counts support this clonotype. This chain uses TRBV12-3 or TRBV12-4 with TRBJ2-7; D ambiguous. The CDR3 loop spans 15 amino acids. The V and J ends lost 1 base and 0 bases respectively, with 10 bases between them. CDR3 protein: CASSLGGSFSYEQYF. In DNA form, the CDR3 reads TGTGCCAGCAGTTTAGGTGGCTCCTTCTCCTACGAGCAGTACTTC.

The genes are TRBV7-2 and TRBJ2-2; D uncertain. The CDR3 has 16 amino acids. Trimming removed 3 bases from V and 0 bases from J, with 11 bases in between. CDR1 is SGHTA and CDR2 is FQGNSA in the germline V gene. CDR3 DNA: TGTGCCAGCAGCTTGACCTACCATGCGAACACCGGGGAGCTGTTTTTT. Its translation: CASSLTYHANTGELFF.

Many counts were recorded for this clonotype. The chain uses TRBV5-6 and TRBJ1-1, with D uncertain. The germline gives CDR1 SGHDT, CDR2 YYEEEE. This CDR3 region has 13 residues. Trimming left V 0 bases short and J 3 bases short, with 6 bases between. DNA for the CDR3: TGTGCCAGCAGCTTGGGGTTTGACACTGAAGCTTTCTTT. Its translation: CASSLGFDTEAFF. The whole variable domain, remainder taken from reference TRBV5-6 and TRBJ1-1, is DAGVTQSPTHLIKTRGQQVTLRCSPKSGHDTVSWYQQALGQGPQFIFQYYEEEERQRGNFPDRFSGHQFPNYSSELNVNALLLGDSALYLCASSLGFDTEAFFGQGTRLTVV.

This clonotype appeared a few times. This chain connects TRBV20-1 to TRBJ1-1; D gene ambiguous. Germline V lookup: CDR1 DFQATT, CDR2 SNEGSKA (reference sequence). CDR3 size: 12 residues. The CDR3 reads CRAGLTNTEAFF. The CDR3 DNA sequence: TGCAGGGCCGGACTAACGAACACTGAAGCTTTCTTT.

The rearrangement uses TRBV29-1 and TRBJ1-2; D gene ambiguous. This CDR3 is built from 12 residues. Germline-derived CDR1 and CDR2 are SQVTM and ANQGSEA. V was cut by 7 bases and J by 2 bases, with 11 bases left in between. The CDR3 DNA follows: TGCAGCGCGGGTGGAGGGAACTATGGCTACACCTTC. Translating it yields CSAGGGNYGYTF.

This rearrangement joins TRBV10-2 to TRBJ2-7; 12 bases agree with TRBD2. Trimming took 6 bases from V and 5 from J; bases not matched to a gene: 11. CDR3 length: 16 residues. Looked up from germline, CDR1 is WSHSY and CDR2 is SAAADI. CDR3 in DNA: TGCGCCAGCAGACGCCTAGCGGGAGGGTACGGTAACGAGCAGTACTTC. The encoded protein is CASRRLAGGYGNEQYF.

As concerns this clonotype: The junction departs from the called germline gene at one end, perhaps through a read error. This sequence joins TRBV14 and TRBJ2-5; TRBD2 matches at 8 bases. In germline, CDR1 is SGHDN, CDR2 FVKESK. The CDR3 is made up of 15 amino acids. CDR3 nucleotide sequence: TGTGCCAGCAGCCAAGATCCGGGGGGGCTGGAGACCCGGTACTTC. Encoded protein: CASSQDPGGLETRYF.

A few counts support this clonotype. The rearrangement uses TRBV20-1 and TRBJ2-2, with 10 bases matching TRBD1. Germline trimming cut 6 bases from V and 7 bases from J; bases unmatched to any gene: 11. This CDR3 spans 15 amino acids. Germline CDR1 is DFQATT and CDR2 is SNEGSKA (reference sequence). The CDR3 sequence: CSAPWGQGRIGELFF. The CDR3 DNA reads as TGCAGTGCCCCCTGGGGACAGGGGCGAATCGGGGAGCTGTTTTTT.

This sequence joins TRBV2 and TRBJ2-5, with 12 bases matching TRBD2. The CDR3 covers 14 residues. Germline lookup yields CDR1 SNHLY and CDR2 FYNNEI. Losses at the gene ends were 10 bases for V and 5 bases for J; bases not matched to a gene: 8. The CDR3 DNA follows: TGTGCCAAAGGACTAGCGGGACAAAGGGAGACCCAGTACTTC. It yields the protein CAKGLAGQRETQYF.

The chain recombines TRBV20-1 with TRBJ2-3, with unresolved D. From germline, CDR1 is DFQATT and CDR2 SNEGSKA (reference sequence). Trimming stripped 7 bases from V and 1 base from J, with 9 bases between. The CDR3 runs to 12 residues. The CDR3 loop reads CSGRWGTDTQYF. CDR3 in DNA: TGCAGTGGTCGCTGGGGCACAGATACGCAGTATTTT.